This entry describes one T cell receptor (beta chain). This clone has a handful of counts. Its antigen is unknown. No much larger clone is present one base from it, and per-base qualities are unavailable. Collaborating institutions collected whole blood in K2EDTA tubes following their own protocols. For TCRbeta analysis, collaborator samples were shipped as frozen whole blood, as isolated PBMCs, or as DNA extracted from either sample type. TCRbeta CDR3 regions were amplified from genomic DNA using the immunoSEQ Assay, a bias-controlled multiplex PCR. Concerning the study's data processing: The number of nucleated cells in each sample was estimated by amplification of reference gene primers within the assay. To quantify the absolute abundance of each unique TCRbeta CDR3 rearrangement, sequence reads were collapsed and filtered. For each sample, productive Simpson clonality was calculated by taking the square root of Simpson's diversity index across productive rearrangements. TCRdb stores this immuneACCESS table with in-frame sequences only. Part of the clones is absent; in the studies checked, under half of the shortfall reflects unresolved V genes, and no reason is known for the rest. Clonal size and the V and J genes are those of that table, whereas D and trimming came from the DNA. The sample table lists fewer than 150,000 clones, about four fifths of them with a count of one. About 8.1% of the sample belongs to the ten largest clones.

The record originates from a study of blood T cell repertoires in COVID-19 (dated by TCRdb to about 2020). Regarding the study in general: Samples from collaborators originated in the United States, Italy and Spain and spanned both the acute and convalescent phases of COVID-19. The repertoires were released in a freely available public database meant as a resource for research on the immune response to SARS-CoV-2. The material from the prospective study consisted of cDNA or gDNA derived from T cells, B-cell-depleted T cells, or PBMCs. A de-identified subject ID, COVID-19 status, age in years and sex were almost always included in the sample metadata. Deeply sampled blood TCRbeta repertoires from subjects exposed to, actively infected with, or recovered from COVID-19 were included in the dataset. Where available, HLA class I and class II types were obtained from metadata supplied by the sample provider rather than from assay-based typing. The samples were drawn from two sources: the first 160 participants of the ongoing ImmuneRACE study, and fewer than 1,500 subjects contributed by 6 global collaborators. Overall results and qualifications from the work: Clinical and demographic metadata were provided uncurated, with the amount varying by source and participant.

Sequences were obtained from peripheral blood. This TCR came from a woman between 40 and 55 years old with acute or convalescent COVID-19.

The DNA sequence reads TGTGCCAGCAGCTTAGTTAGGGGGCAAGGCTACACCTTC. This sequence encodes CASSLVRGQGYTF. The chain is made from TRBV7-3 and TRBJ1-2; 7 nucleotides in the junction match TRBD1. From the cysteine up to the phenylalanine, the CDR3 has a length of 13 residues. Solely the CDR3 DNA is kept, with 39 bases framed from the first base. CDR1 and CDR2 (SGHTA, FQGTGA) derive from the germline V gene. After removal of 2 bases from V and 8 bases from J, the junction retains 5 bases not matched to a gene.